Presented here are 4 T cell receptor beta chains from one specimen sequenced in a study of vaccination effects on CD4 cells after COVID-19. With the ViraFEST assay, the study expanded antigen-specific CD4+ T cells using viral peptide pools, then sequenced them. The culture ran for approximately 11 days before CD4+ T cells were isolated. Participants were given two doses of BNT162b2 or mRNA-1273 vaccine. This table comes from immunoSEQ multiplex PCR, and its TCRdb copy is limited to in-frame clones, with some not included. The top ten hold under 6% of the sample, which has some 30,000 clones, roughly 76% seen once. These receptors are not linked to any known antigen. The material sequenced was CD4+ T cells from PBMCs cultured with SARS-CoV-2 spike peptides, taken after COVID-19 vaccination. All receptors derive from a human donor who received a COVID-19 vaccine. Some clones in this sample may be carry-over from other donors' samples.

The rearrangement links TRBV10-3 to TRBJ1-4; D unclear. The CDR3 covers 15 residues. Trimming pared 0 bases from V and 3 bases from J, leaving 8 bases between. From germline, CDR1 is ENHRY and CDR2 SYGVKD. DNA for the CDR3: TGTGCCATCAGTGAGTCGAGGGATGCTAATGAAAAACTGTTTTTT. Protein sequence: CAISESRDANEKLFF.

The genes are TRBV28 and TRBJ2-7; D remains ambiguous. V was clipped by 6 bases and J by 2 bases, with 17 bases between them. CDR1 is MDHEN, CDR2 SYDVKM, per germline. The CDR3 is 15 residues long. The CDR3 DNA reads TGTGCCAGCAGCCTAAAGGAAGGGTTTACCTACGAGCAGTACGTC. This encodes CASSLKEGFTYEQYV.

CDR3 region: CASTPGALNTEAFF. The DNA for the CDR3 is TGTGCCAGCACTCCCGGGGCCCTGAACACTGAAGCTTTCTTT. The rearrangement links TRBV6-6 to TRBJ1-1, with D perhaps matching TRBD1 (5 bases). The CDR3 is 14 residues long. The germline CDR1 and CDR2 sequences are MNHNY and SVGAGI (reference sequence). V lost 7 bases and J 0 bases, leaving 12 bases between the germline ends.

CDR3 nucleotides: TGTGCCAGCAGTAACCGGGGGGGTAACACCGGGGAGCTGTTTTTT. This gives the protein CASSNRGGNTGELFF. The rearrangement joins TRBV6-4 to TRBJ2-2; TRBD2 matches at 8 bases. Germline CDR1 is MRHNA and CDR2 is SNTAGT. The CDR3 is 15 residues long. Trimming removed 5 bases from V and 2 bases from J; junction bases left unmatched: 4.